The 22 T cell receptor beta chains presented below share a single source sample, sequenced in a study of blood T cell repertoires in COVID-19. TCRdb's table, derived via immunoSEQ multiplex PCR, lists solely in-frame clones and lacks some. The profile shows about 140,000 clones, around 90% of them singletons. The sequencing input was peripheral blood. These receptor sequences come from a woman aged 45-59 years with acute or convalescent COVID-19.

The V and J genes are TRBV9 and TRBJ1-2, with 11 bases that match TRBD1. The CDR3 covers 18 residues. Trimming at V came to 3 bases and at J to 4 bases, leaving 14 bases not matched to a gene. From germline, CDR1 is SGDLS and CDR2 YYNGEE. CDR3: CASSAGWTGGSSGYGYTF. The CDR3 nucleotides read TGTGCCAGCAGCGCGGGGTGGACAGGGGGCTCAAGCGGCTATGGCTACACCTTC.

This clone was observed a few times. Other nucleotide sequences in the sample specify the same CDR3. The rearrangement joins TRBV27 to TRBJ1-1; D gene uncertain. In germline, CDR1 is MNHEY, CDR2 SMNVEV (reference sequence). The CDR3 runs 13 residues. V lost 1 base, J lost 5 bases, and 8 bases lay in between. The DNA for the CDR3 is TGTGCCAGCAGTTTATACAGAGGGACTGAAGCTTTCTTT. Amino acids: CASSLYRGTEAFF.

The CDR3 reads CASSRTGVRNQPQHF. CDR3 bases: TGTGCCAGCTCACGCACAGGGGTAAGAAATCAGCCCCAGCATTTT. The chain couples TRBV18 to TRBJ1-5; TRBD1 matches 7 bases. The germline CDR1 and CDR2 sequences are KGHSH and LQKENI. J lost 4 bases, V lost 4 bases, and 7 bases had no gene match. CDR3 length: 15 residues. The full variable domain, rest sourced from reference TRBV18 and TRBJ1-5, is NAGVMQNPRHLVRRRGQEARLRCSPMKGHSHVYWYRQLPEEGLKFMVYLQKENIIDESGMPKERFSAEFPKEGPSILRIQQVVRGDSAAYFCASSRTGVRNQPQHFGDGTRLSIL.

J is TRBJ1-5 and V is TRBV24-1; D remains ambiguous. CDR3 length equals 13 residues. Trimming pared 3 bases from V and 3 bases from J, leaving 5 bases between. CDR1 is KGHDR and CDR2 is SFDVKD in the germline V gene. The CDR3: CATSDNNNQPQHF. CDR3 coding DNA: TGTGCCACCAGTGATAACAACAATCAGCCCCAGCATTTT.

This clone was seen once. The J gene is TRBJ2-7, the V gene TRBV13; 14 bases align to TRBD2. With 4 bases clipped from V and 5 bases from J, the junction kept 7 bases outside the gene matches. The CDR3 contains 16 residues. Germline V CDR1 and CDR2: PRHDT, FYEKMQ (reference sequence). The CDR3 DNA follows: TGTGCCAGCAGCTCCAGGACTAGCGGGGGGTTTGACGAGCAGTACTTC. Its protein is CASSSRTSGGFDEQYF.

The chain has TRBV7-9 and TRBJ1-5, with no clear D. Deletions cut 2 bases from V and 13 bases from J, with 9 bases between. The CDR3 extends over 11 amino acids. Germline V gene lookup returns CDR1 SEHNR and CDR2 FQNEAQ (reference sequence). The CDR3 protein is CASSLSGVQHF. CDR3 DNA: TGTGCCAGCAGCTTAAGCGGGGTTCAGCATTTT.

This chain joins TRBV5-4 and TRBJ2-1, with a tentative D call TRBD2 (7 bases). The V and J ends lost 4 bases and 6 bases respectively, with 23 bases between them. CDR3 length: 17 amino acids. The germline V gene has CDR1 SGHNT and CDR2 YYREEE (reference sequence). As DNA, the CDR3 is TGTGCCAGCAGCAAGGGGGGGGGCGCAAGTGTCCCCAATGAGCAGTTCTTC. Its translation: CASSKGGGASVPNEQFF.

This clone was seen once. V gene TRBV5-1 combines with J gene TRBJ2-7; D is unresolved. The CDR3 has 12 amino acids. The germline CDR1 and CDR2 sequences are SGHRS and YFSETQ. Trimming took 2 bases from V and 3 from J, leaving 6 bases between them. CDR3 in amino acids: CASSFDIYEQYF. CDR3 in DNA: TGCGCCAGCAGCTTCGACATCTACGAGCAGTACTTC.

The V call is TRBV5-1, the J call TRBJ1-1, with unresolved D. Trimming removed 0 bases at V and 0 bases at J, with 12 bases between. Looked up from germline, CDR1 is SGHRS and CDR2 is YFSETQ. CDR3 size: 16 residues. CDR3 protein: CASSLVAGFMNTEAFF. The DNA for the CDR3 is TGCGCCAGCAGCTTGGTGGCGGGGTTCATGAACACTGAAGCTTTCTTT.

The chain carries TRBV18 and TRBJ1-6; D is unresolved. V shed 3 bases and J shed 7 bases, with 13 bases lying between them. The germline gives CDR1 KGHSH, CDR2 LQKENI. This CDR3 has 15 residues. Here the CDR3 reads CASSPTQAWNSPLHF. The CDR3 coding sequence is TGTGCCAGCTCACCCACTCAGGCGTGGAATTCACCCCTCCACTTT.

The chain carries TRBV3-1 (or the pseudogene TRBV3-2) and TRBJ2-1; D remains unclear. The V gene lost 1 base and the J gene lost 4 bases, with 2 bases spanning the gap. CDR1 and CDR2 (germline): LGHDT, YNNKEL (reference sequence). CDR3 size: 12 residues. The CDR3 DNA follows: TGTGCCAGCAGCCAAGCATACAATGAGCAGTTCTTC. Its protein product is CASSQAYNEQFF.

As DNA, the CDR3 is TGTGCCAGCAGTCCCCCGGGGTACGACTATGGCTACACCTTC. This gives the protein CASSPPGYDYGYTF. V is TRBV9 and J is TRBJ1-2, with unresolved D. The CDR3 runs to 14 residues. Germline CDR1 reads SGDLS; CDR2 reads YYNGEE. V lost 5 bases to trimming and J lost 3 bases, with 14 bases between them.

V usage is TRBV19 and J usage is TRBJ1-2, with 7 bases lining up with TRBD1. Germline V gene data show CDR1 as LNHDA and CDR2 as SQIVND (reference sequence). The CDR3 loop spans 17 amino acids. V shed 7 bases, J shed 2 bases, and the junction held 16 bases outside the gene matches. The DNA for the CDR3 is TGTGCCAGTACCCCCGACAGGGCAATCGTATCGAACTATGGCTACACCTTC. This codes for CASTPDRAIVSNYGYTF.

The rearrangement joins TRBV18 to TRBJ1-2; 7 positions agree with TRBD1. CDR3 length equals 14 residues. V lost 2 bases, J lost 5 bases, and 5 bases stayed unmatched. Germline CDR1 and CDR2: KGHSH and LQKENI. CDR3 in DNA: TGTGCCAGCTCACCAGACAGGGAAGGGTATGGCTACACCTTC. Translated: CASSPDREGYGYTF. Full variable domain (missing parts from reference TRBV18 and TRBJ1-2): NAGVMQNPRHLVRRRGQEARLRCSPMKGHSHVYWYRQLPEEGLKFMVYLQKENIIDESGMPKERFSAEFPKEGPSILRIQQVVRGDSAAYFCASSPDREGYGYTFGSGTRLTVV.

This chain uses TRBV5-1 with TRBJ2-2; the D is unclear. CDR1 and CDR2 (germline): SGHRS, YFSETQ. V was cut by 1 base and J by 3 bases, with 7 bases left in between. The CDR3 extends over 14 amino acids. The DNA of the CDR3 is TGCGCCAGCAGCTTGCGTCCTTACACCGGGGAGCTGTTTTTT. Amino acid sequence: CASSLRPYTGELFF.

This chain joins TRBV5-4 and TRBJ1-1, with 8 bases identical to TRBD1. The V gene end was trimmed by 4 bases and the J gene end by 7 bases; junction bases not matched to a gene: 12. The length of the CDR3 is 15 residues. Germline V gives CDR1 SGHNT, CDR2 YYREEE (reference sequence). This chain's CDR3 is CASSLPLDRANEAFF. As DNA, the CDR3 is TGTGCCAGCAGCCTTCCTTTGGACAGGGCTAATGAAGCTTTCTTT.

This chain links TRBV19 with TRBJ2-1; the D gene is possibly TRBD2 (5 bases). The V and J ends lost 8 bases and 6 bases respectively, with 11 bases between them. CDR3 size: 12 residues. Germline V gene sequence: CDR1 LNHDA, CDR2 SQIVND (reference sequence). CDR3 loop: CASDSSVNEQFF. CDR3 DNA sequence: TGTGCCAGTGATAGTAGCGTCAATGAGCAGTTCTTC.

This clone was found a few times. As DNA, the CDR3 is TGTGCCAGCAGCCTAGGGCTGACTAACACAGATACGCAGTATTTT. Translation gives CASSLGLTNTDTQYF. The rearrangement uses TRBV7-3 and TRBJ2-3; tentatively, D is TRBD2 (5 bases). This CDR3 contains 15 residues. V was cut by 5 bases and J by 2 bases, with 14 bases left in between. Germline CDR1 is SGHTA and CDR2 is FQGTGA.

The CDR3 loop reads CASSYSTGGSSYEQYF. The CDR3 DNA reads as TGTGCCAGCAGTTACTCGACAGGGGGGAGCTCCTACGAGCAGTACTTC. The genes are TRBV6-5 and TRBJ2-7, with 9 bases aligning to TRBD1. The V and J ends lost 0 bases and 0 bases, in that order; junction bases with no gene match: 3. The CDR3 is 16 amino acids. The germline V gene encodes CDR1 MNHEY and CDR2 SVGAGI.

The rearrangement uses TRBV6-5 and TRBJ2-1, with D perhaps TRBD1 (6 bases). The CDR3 runs 14 residues. V was pared by 9 bases and J by 0 bases, with 12 bases between. Germline values: CDR1 MNHEY, CDR2 SVGAGI. The CDR3 region has the DNA TGTGCCAGTGATGACAGGAGCTCCTACAATGAGCAGTTCTTC. Protein: CASDDRSSYNEQFF.

This clone was picked up a small number of times. The CDR3 coding sequence is TGTGCCAGCAGCCCCCCCCTTAGTGTAGATACGCAGTATTTT. Residues: CASSPPLSVDTQYF. The chain links TRBV7-9 to TRBJ2-3, with D uncertain. Germline assignment: CDR1 SEHNR and CDR2 FQNEAQ (reference sequence). V lost 5 bases and J 5 bases, leaving 14 bases between the germline ends. This CDR3 region has 14 residues.

This sequence joins TRBV7-9 and TRBJ1-1; no firm D call. Trimming removed 1 base at V and 3 bases at J, with 9 bases between. From germline, CDR1 is SEHNR and CDR2 FQNEAQ (reference sequence). This CDR3 has 14 residues. CDR3 sequence reads: CASSLGGQYTEAFF. The CDR3 region has the DNA TGTGCCAGCAGCTTAGGAGGGCAGTACACTGAAGCTTTCTTT.